Sequencing of this T cell receptor beta chain was carried out in a study of T cells after yellow fever vaccination. Notes on the study in general: A secondary response was less intense yet reached its peak sooner, at day 5 versus 15. Abundant clonotypes (contaminants from the bulk population) could be present in FACS-sorted repertoires. A large majority of primary-vaccination clones showed up again after the booster (just under 97% CD4, around 90% CD8).

TCRdb re-called the 5' RACE reads with MiXCR, one entry per CDR3 protein. The data show approximately 250,000 distinct CDR3 sequences, with roughly 5.6% seen just once and roughly 3.3% held by the top ten. Germline CDR1 reads SGHTA; CDR2 reads FQGNSA. The V and J ends lost 2 bases and 3 bases respectively, with 5 bases between them. CDR3 length: 12 residues. This clonotype occurred many times. Its antigen is not identified. This rearrangement joins TRBV7-2 to TRBJ2-7; D not resolved. The specimen comprised CD4+ T cells sorted from PBMCs, sampled on the day of the yellow fever booster vaccination. The origin of this receptor is a man aged 18 to 30 who received the YFV17D yellow fever vaccine. The CDR3 loop reads CASSLQGYEQYV. The CDR3 DNA is TGTGCCAGCAGCTTACAAGGCTACGAGCAGTACGTC.